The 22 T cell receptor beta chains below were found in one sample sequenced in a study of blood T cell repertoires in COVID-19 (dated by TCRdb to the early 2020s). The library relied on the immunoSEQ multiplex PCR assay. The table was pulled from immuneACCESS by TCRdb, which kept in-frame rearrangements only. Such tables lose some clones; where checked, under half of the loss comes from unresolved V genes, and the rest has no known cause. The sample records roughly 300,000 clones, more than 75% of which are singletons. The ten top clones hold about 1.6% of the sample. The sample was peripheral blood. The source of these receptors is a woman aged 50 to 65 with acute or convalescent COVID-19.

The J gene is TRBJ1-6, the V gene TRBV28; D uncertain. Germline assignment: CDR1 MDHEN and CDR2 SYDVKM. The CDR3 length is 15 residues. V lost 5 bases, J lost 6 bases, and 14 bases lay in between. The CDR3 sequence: CASSPLLRTNSPLHF. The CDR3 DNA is TGTGCCAGCAGTCCTTTACTGAGAACTAATTCACCCCTCCACTTT.

CDR3 loop: CASSPTGNSGNTIYF. CDR3 DNA sequence: TGTGCCAGCAGCCCGACAGGGAACTCTGGAAACACCATATATTTT. V gene TRBV3-1 (or the pseudogene TRBV3-2) combines with J gene TRBJ1-3, with 7 bases that match TRBD1. The ends lost 4 bases at V and 0 bases at J; junction bases unmatched: 3. Per germline, CDR1 LGHDT and CDR2 YNNKEL (reference sequence). The CDR3 length is 15 residues.

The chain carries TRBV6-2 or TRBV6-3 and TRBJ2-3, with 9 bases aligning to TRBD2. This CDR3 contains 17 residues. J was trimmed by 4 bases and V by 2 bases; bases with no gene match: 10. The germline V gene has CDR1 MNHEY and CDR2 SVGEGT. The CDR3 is CASSYPPRGGVSDTQYF. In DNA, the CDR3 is TGTGCCAGCAGTTACCCCCCGCGCGGGGGGGTGTCAGATACGCAGTATTTT.

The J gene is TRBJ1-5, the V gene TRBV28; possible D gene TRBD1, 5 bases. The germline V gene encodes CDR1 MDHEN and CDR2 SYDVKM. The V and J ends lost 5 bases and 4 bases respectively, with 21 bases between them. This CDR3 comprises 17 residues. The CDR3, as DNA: TGTGCCAGCAGTCCCTCTCCGGGGGAGGGGAGGAATCAGCCCCAGCATTTT. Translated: CASSPSPGEGRNQPQHF.

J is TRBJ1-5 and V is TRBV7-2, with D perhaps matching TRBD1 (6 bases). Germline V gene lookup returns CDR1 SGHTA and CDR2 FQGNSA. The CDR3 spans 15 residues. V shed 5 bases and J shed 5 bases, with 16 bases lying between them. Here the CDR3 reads CASSPPGTRYQPQHF. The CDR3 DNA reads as TGTGCCAGCAGCCCGCCAGGGACACGTTATCAGCCCCAGCATTTT.

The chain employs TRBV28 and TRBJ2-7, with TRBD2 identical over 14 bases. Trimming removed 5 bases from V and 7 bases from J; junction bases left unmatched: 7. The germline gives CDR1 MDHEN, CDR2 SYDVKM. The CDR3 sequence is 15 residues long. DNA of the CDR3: TGTGCCAGCAGTCGACTAGCGGGAGGGTCGGAGGAGCAGTACTTC. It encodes CASSRLAGGSEEQYF.

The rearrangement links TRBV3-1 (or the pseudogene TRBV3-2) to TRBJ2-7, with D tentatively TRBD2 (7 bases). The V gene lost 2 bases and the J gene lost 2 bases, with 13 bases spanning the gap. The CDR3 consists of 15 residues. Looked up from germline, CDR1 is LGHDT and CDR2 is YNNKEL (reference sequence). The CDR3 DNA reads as TGTGCCAGCAGCCAAAAGGGGGAGGGGACCTACGAGCAGTACTTC. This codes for CASSQKGEGTYEQYF.

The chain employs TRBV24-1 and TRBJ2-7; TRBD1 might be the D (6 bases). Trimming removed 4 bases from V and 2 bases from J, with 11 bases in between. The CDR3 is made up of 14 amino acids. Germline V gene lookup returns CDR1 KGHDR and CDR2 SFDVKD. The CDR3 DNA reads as TGTGCCACCAGTGAATCCAGGGGCCCCTACGAGCAGTACTTC. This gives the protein CATSESRGPYEQYF.

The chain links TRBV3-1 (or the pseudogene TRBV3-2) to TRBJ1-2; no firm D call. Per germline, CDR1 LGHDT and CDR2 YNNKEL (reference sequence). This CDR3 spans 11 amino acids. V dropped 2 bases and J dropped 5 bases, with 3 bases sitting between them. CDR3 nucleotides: TGTGCCAGCAGCCAACTTTATGGCTACACCTTC. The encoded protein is CASSQLYGYTF.

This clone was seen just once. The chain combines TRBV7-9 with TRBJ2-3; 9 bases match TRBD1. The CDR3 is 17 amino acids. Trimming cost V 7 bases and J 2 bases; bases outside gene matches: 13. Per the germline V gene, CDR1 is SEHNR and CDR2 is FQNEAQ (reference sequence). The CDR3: CASNDPGQGGITDTQYF. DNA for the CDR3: TGTGCCAGCAACGACCCGGGACAGGGAGGTATCACAGATACGCAGTATTTT.

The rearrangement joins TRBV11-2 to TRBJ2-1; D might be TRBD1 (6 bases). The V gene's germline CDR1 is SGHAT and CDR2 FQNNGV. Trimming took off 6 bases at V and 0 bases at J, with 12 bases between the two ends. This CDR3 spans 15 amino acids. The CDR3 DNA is TGTGCCAGCAGACCCAGGACAGCCTCCTACAATGAGCAGTTCTTC. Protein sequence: CASRPRTASYNEQFF.

CDR3 coding DNA: TGTGCCAGCAGCCGCCGGGACAGTAACTATGGCTACACCTTC. Residues: CASSRRDSNYGYTF. The genes are TRBV6-6 and TRBJ1-2; 7 positions agree with TRBD1. This CDR3 is 14 amino acids long. V was clipped by 6 bases and J by 1 base; unmatched bases: 5. Germline V gives CDR1 MNHNY, CDR2 SVGAGI (reference sequence).

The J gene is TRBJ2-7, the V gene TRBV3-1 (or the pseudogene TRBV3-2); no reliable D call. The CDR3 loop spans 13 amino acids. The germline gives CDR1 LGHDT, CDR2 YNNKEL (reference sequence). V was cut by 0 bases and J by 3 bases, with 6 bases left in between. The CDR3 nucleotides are TGTGCCAGCAGCCAAGAATCTAGCTACGAGCAGTACTTC. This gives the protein CASSQESSYEQYF.

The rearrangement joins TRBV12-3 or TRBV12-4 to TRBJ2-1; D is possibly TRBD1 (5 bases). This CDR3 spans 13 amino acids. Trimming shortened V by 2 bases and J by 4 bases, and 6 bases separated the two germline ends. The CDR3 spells CASSLRGYNEQFF. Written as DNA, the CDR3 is TGTGCCAGCAGTTTAAGGGGATACAATGAGCAGTTCTTC.

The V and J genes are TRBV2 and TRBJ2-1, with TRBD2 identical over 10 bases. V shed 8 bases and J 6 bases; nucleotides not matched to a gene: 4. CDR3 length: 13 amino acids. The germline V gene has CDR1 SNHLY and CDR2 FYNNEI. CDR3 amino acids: CASGLAEPNEQFF. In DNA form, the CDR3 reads TGTGCCAGCGGACTAGCGGAACCCAATGAGCAGTTCTTC.

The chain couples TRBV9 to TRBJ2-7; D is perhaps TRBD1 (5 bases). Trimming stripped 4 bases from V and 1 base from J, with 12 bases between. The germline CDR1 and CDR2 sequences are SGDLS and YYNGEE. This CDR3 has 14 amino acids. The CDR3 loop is CASSPTTGSYEQYF. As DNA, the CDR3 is TGTGCCAGCAGCCCCACAACAGGATCCTACGAGCAGTACTTC.

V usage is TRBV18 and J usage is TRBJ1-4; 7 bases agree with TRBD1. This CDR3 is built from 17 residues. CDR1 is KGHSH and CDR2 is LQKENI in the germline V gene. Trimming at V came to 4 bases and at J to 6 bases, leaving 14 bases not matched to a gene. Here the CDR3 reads CASSLLRVGGADEKLFF. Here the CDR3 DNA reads TGTGCCAGCTCACTTCTTCGCGTAGGGGGCGCCGATGAAAAACTGTTTTTT.

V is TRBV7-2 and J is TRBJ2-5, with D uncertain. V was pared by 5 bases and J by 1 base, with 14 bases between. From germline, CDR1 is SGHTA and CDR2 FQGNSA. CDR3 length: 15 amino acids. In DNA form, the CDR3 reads TGTGCCAGCAGCCGTTCAAGCGCCCCCCAAGAGACCCAGTACTTC. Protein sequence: CASSRSSAPQETQYF. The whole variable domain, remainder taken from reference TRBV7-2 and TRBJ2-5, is GAGVSQSPSNKVTEKGKDVELRCDPISGHTALYWYRQSLGQGLEFLIYFQGNSAPDKSGLPSDRFSAERTGGSVSTLTIQRTQQEDSAVYLCASSRSSAPQETQYFGPGTRLLVL.

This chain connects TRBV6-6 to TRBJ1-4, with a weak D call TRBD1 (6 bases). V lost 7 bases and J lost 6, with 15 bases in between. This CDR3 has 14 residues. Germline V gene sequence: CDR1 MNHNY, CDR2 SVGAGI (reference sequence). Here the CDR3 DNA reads TGTGCCAGCACTACACAGGGAAATTATGAAAAACTGTTTTTT. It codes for CASTTQGNYEKLFF.

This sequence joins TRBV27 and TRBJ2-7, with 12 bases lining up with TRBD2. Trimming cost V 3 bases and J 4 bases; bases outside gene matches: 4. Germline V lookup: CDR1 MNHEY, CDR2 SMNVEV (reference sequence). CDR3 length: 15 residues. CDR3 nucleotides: TGTGCCAGCAGTTTTTCGACTAGCGGGAGTTACGAGCAGTACTTC. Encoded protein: CASSFSTSGSYEQYF.

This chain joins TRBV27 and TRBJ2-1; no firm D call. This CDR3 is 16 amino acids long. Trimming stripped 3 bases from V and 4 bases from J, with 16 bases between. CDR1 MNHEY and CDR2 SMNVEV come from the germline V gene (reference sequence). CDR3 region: CASSLSAGYYYNEQFF. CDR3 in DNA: TGTGCCAGCAGTTTGTCGGCAGGCTATTATTACAATGAGCAGTTCTTC.

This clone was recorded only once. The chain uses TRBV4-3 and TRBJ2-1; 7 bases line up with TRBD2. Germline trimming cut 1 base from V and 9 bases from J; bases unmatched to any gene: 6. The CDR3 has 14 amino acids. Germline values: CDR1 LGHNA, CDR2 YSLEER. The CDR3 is CASSQVQAGSEQFF. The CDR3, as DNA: TGCGCCAGCAGCCAAGTTCAAGCGGGATCTGAGCAGTTCTTC.